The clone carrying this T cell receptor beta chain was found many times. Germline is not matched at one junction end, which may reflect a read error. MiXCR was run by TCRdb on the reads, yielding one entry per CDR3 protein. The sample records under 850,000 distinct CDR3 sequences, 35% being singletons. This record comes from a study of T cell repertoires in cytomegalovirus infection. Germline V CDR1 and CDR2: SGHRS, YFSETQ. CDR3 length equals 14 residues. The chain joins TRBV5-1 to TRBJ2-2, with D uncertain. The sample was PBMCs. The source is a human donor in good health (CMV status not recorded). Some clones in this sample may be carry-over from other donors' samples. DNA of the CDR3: TGTGCCAGCAGCTTAGGGCAGAACACCGGGGAGCTGTTTTTT. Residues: CASSLGQNTGELFF.